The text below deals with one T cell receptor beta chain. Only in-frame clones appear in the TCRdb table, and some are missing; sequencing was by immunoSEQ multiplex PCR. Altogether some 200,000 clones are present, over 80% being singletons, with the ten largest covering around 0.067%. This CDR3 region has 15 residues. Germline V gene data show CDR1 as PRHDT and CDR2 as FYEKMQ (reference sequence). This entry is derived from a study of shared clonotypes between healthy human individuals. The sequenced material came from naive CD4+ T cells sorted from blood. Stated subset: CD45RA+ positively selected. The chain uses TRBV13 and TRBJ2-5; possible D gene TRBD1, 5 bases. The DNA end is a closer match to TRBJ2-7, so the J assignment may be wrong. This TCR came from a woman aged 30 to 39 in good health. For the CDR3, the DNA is TGTGCCAGCAGCTTAGGCGGCAGGACAACCTACGAGCAGTACTTC. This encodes CASSLGGRTTYEQYF.